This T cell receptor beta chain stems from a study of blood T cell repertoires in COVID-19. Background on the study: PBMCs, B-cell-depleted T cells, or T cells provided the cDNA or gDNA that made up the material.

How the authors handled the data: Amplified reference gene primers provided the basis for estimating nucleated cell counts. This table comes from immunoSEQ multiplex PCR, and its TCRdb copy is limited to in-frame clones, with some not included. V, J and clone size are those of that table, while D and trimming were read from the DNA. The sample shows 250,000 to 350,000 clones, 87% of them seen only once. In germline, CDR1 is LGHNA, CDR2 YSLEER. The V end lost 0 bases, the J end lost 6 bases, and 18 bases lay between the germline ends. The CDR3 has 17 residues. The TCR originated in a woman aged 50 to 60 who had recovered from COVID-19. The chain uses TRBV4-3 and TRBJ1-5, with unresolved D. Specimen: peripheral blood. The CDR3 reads CASSQDPYMGAPQPQHF. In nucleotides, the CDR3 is TGCGCCAGCAGCCAAGATCCTTATATGGGCGCTCCTCAGCCCCAGCATTTT.